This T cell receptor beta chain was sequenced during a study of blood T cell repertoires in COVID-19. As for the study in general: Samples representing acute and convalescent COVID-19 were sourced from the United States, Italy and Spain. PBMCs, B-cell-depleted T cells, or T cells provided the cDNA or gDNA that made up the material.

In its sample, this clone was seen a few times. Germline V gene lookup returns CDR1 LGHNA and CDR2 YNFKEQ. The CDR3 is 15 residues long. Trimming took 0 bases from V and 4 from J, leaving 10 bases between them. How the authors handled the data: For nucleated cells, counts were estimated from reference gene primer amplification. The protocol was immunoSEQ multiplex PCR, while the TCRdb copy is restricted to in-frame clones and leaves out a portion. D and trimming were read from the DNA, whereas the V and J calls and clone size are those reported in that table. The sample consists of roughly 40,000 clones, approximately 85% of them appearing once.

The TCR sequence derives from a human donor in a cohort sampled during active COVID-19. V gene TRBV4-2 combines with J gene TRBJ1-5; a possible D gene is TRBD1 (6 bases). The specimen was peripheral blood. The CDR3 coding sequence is TGTGCCAGCAGCCAAGAAAGAGGGGGAAATCAGCCCCAGCATTTT. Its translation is CASSQERGGNQPQHF.